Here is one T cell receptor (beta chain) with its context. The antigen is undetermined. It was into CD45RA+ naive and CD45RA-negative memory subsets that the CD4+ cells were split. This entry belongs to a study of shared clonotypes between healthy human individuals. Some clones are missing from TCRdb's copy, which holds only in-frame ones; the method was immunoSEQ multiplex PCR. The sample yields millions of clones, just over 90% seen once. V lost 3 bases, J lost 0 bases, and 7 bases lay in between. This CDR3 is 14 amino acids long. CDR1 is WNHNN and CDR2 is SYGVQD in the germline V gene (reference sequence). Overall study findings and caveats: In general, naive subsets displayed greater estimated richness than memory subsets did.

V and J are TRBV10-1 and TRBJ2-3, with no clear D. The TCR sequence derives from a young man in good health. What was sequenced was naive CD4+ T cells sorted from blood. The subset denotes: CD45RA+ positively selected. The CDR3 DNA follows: TGCGCCAGCAGTGACTTTACTAGCACAGATACGCAGTATTTT. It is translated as CASSDFTSTDTQYF.